Described below is a single T cell receptor (beta chain) sequence and its context. Its cognate antigen is unknown. The sample originates from a study of cytomegalovirus exposure and HLA in healthy donors. General study findings and limits: First-cohort TCR clusters were later found to tend to co-occur in the approximately 120 validation repertoires. In vitro work confirmed that a few CMV-associated chains recognize CMV antigens.

Germline CDR1 is ENHRY and CDR2 is SYGVKD. V shed 11 bases, J shed 7 bases, and the junction held 16 bases outside the gene matches. The CDR3 has 15 residues. Donors came from a validation cohort of about 120 subjects, distinct from the first 666-subject cohort. Sequenced by immunoSEQ multiplex PCR; TCRdb stores in-frame clones only, minus some. The table shows 70,000 to 75,000 clones, with 94% occurring only once. The sequence came from a woman under 30 in good health and CMV-seronegative. Sequencing was performed on PBMCs. The gene calls are TRBV10-3 and TRBJ2-1, with 8 bases lining up with TRBD1. The CDR3 DNA follows: TGTGCCTCCAAGACGGCAGGGGGCTATTGGAATGAGCAGTTCTTC. Translated: CASKTAGGYWNEQFF.